Sequencing of this T cell receptor delta chain was carried out in a study of delta chains in infants with herpesvirus infections. TCR cDNA was made from PBMC RNA with gamma- and delta-chain-specific primers. TCRdb ran CATT on the RT-PCR reads. The repertoire holds more than 1,200 delta-chain clones, approximately 35% seen once, with under 25% in the top ten. CDR1 is TSWWSYY and CDR2 is QGS in the germline V gene. The V gene lost 6 bases and the J gene lost 10 bases, with 24 bases spanning the gap. The CDR3 sequence is 16 residues long. With respect to this clone: Just one base apart from a much larger clone, this may be a read error.

The receptor was derived from a human donor who was a Ugandan infant, either HIV-exposed or HIV-unexposed (not recorded which). This sequence joins TRDV1 and TRDJ2, with D perhaps TRDD2 or TRDD3 (5 bases each). The starting material was peripheral blood, obtained at time point 1 of longitudinal follow-up. CDR3 sequence (DNA): TGTGCTCTTGGATGGCTGGTGGGGCCTACTGCAGAACAACTCTTCTTT. Protein sequence: CALGWLVGPTAEQLFF.